This is a list of T cell receptor beta chains from one sample in a study of cytomegalovirus exposure and HLA in healthy donors. Profiling relied on immunoSEQ multiplex PCR, and the TCRdb table lists in-frame clones only, not all of them. The repertoire has fewer than 250,000 clones, more than 70% of them found once; the top ten carry less than 2%. Sequencing was carried out using PBMCs. All receptors come from a middle-aged man in good health and CMV-seropositive. Each CDR3 is given with its conserved first and last residue. Each record gives: D gene, clone size, J gene, V gene, CDR3 protein, CDR3 DNA. The D gene is left open where the match is weak. The listing skips clone size in some rows; elsewhere it reads once, few, many or a size class.

>.|once|TRBJ2-1|TRBV7-2
CASSLASSAYNEQFF
TGTGCCAGCAGCTTAGCATCTAGCGCCTACAATGAGCAGTTCTTC
>.|.|TRBJ2-7|TRBV10-3
CAISESAGYEQYF
TGTGCCATCAGTGAGTCTGCAGGCTACGAGCAGTACTTC
>TRBD1|.|TRBJ1-1|TRBV7-9
CASSPQGTYTEAFF
TGTGCCAGCAGCCCACAGGGGACATACACTGAAGCTTTCTTT
>.|.|TRBJ2-7|TRBV21-1
CASSKVSIWQGGSEQYF
TGTGCCAGCAGCAAAGTGTCTATATGGCAGGGGGGATCCGAGCAGTACTTC
>.|.|TRBJ1-4|TRBV19
CASSTETGPGEKLFF
TGTGCCAGTAGTACCGAGACAGGCCCCGGTGAAAAACTGTTTTTT
>.|.|TRBJ1-1|TRBV27
CASRGMGAGVNTEAFF
TGTGCCAGCAGGGGGATGGGCGCAGGGGTTAACACTGAAGCTTTCTTT
>TRBD1|.|TRBJ2-6|TRBV7-3
CASSLRGGRGRGANVLTF
TGTGCCAGCAGCTTACGTGGGGGCAGGGGGCGTGGGGCCAACGTCCTGACTTTC
>.|.|TRBJ2-3|TRBV5-6
CASSLVLAGTDTQYF
TGTGCCAGCAGCTTGGTACTAGCAGGCACAGATACGCAGTATTTT
>TRBD2|.|TRBJ2-5|TRBV5-1
CASSLSTLGGGRRETQYF
TGCGCCAGCAGCTTGTCCACCCTCGGGGGGGGGAGAAGGGAGACCCAGTACTTC
>TRBD2|once|TRBJ2-1|TRBV7-9
CASSSTSGSASSYNEQFF
TGTGCCAGCAGTTCCACTAGCGGGAGTGCCAGCTCCTACAATGAGCAGTTCTTC
>.|once|TRBJ2-2|TRBV9
CASSVRTAANTGELFF
TGTGCCAGCAGCGTTCGGACAGCGGCCAACACCGGGGAGCTGTTTTTT
>TRBD2|.|TRBJ2-3|TRBV6-1
CASSARSAGEGRDTQYF
TGTGCCAGCAGTGCGCGGTCGGCGGGAGAAGGGAGAGATACGCAGTATTTT
>.|once|TRBJ2-5|TRBV27
CASSLGGRGREETQYF
TGTGCCAGCAGTTTAGGAGGGAGAGGACGCGAAGAGACCCAGTACTTC
>TRBD1|once|TRBJ2-2|TRBV15
CATSRVGGQGIAGELFF
TGTGCCACCAGCAGAGTGGGGGGACAGGGGATCGCCGGGGAGCTGTTTTTT
>.|.|TRBJ2-7|TRBV6-5
CASGTIGYEQYF
TGTGCCAGCGGTACGATCGGGTACGAGCAGTACTTC
>TRBD1|.|TRBJ2-7|TRBV5-1
CASSLGNAGQGGSYEQYF
TGCGCCAGCAGCTTGGGCAACGCGGGACAGGGCGGTTCCTACGAGCAGTACTTC
>.|.|TRBJ2-2|TRBV9
CASSVPIKVTANTGELFF
TGTGCCAGCAGCGTCCCCATTAAGGTCACAGCGAACACCGGGGAGCTGTTTTTT
>TRBD2|.|TRBJ2-7|TRBV5-4
CASSPGGSGIFEQYF
TGTGCCAGCAGCCCCGGGGGGAGCGGGATATTCGAGCAGTACTTC
>.|.|TRBJ2-7|TRBV4-3
CASSLGTGDYYEQYF
TGCGCCAGCAGCTTGGGGACGGGGGATTACTACGAGCAGTACTTC
>TRBD1|.|TRBJ2-7|TRBV15
CATSRTGTGVHEQYF
TGTGCCACCAGCAGGACCGGGACAGGGGTGCACGAGCAGTACTTC
>TRBD2|.|TRBJ2-3|TRBV4-2
CASSQDGPGGTQYF
TGTGCCAGCAGCCAAGATGGGCCGGGGGGTACGCAGTATTTT
>TRBD2|.|TRBJ2-7|TRBV7-6
CASSLGEGEQYF
TGTGCCAGCAGCTTAGGGGAGGGCGAGCAGTACTTC
>.|.|TRBJ2-3|TRBV5-1
CASSLGGAGGEQYF
TGCGCCAGCAGCTTGGGCGGGGCCGGCGGGGAGCAGTATTTT
>TRBD1|.|TRBJ2-1|TRBV27
CASSLRAGQGNEQFF
TGTGCCAGCAGTCTCCGAGCGGGACAGGGCAATGAGCAGTTCTTC
>.|.|TRBJ1-5|TRBV6-1
CASGGTNQPQHF
TGTGCCAGCGGAGGTACTAATCAGCCCCAGCATTTT
>.|few|TRBJ1-5|TRBV11-3
CASSNEWGVGQPQHF
TGTGCCAGCAGCAACGAATGGGGGGTGGGTCAGCCCCAGCATTTT
>.|.|TRBJ2-7|TRBV4-1
CASSQDRTFYEQYF
TGCGCCAGCAGCCAAGATAGAACCTTCTACGAGCAGTACTTC
>TRBD1|.|TRBJ1-2|TRBV11-1
CASSLTGEANYGYTF
TGTGCCAGCAGCTTAACAGGGGAAGCTAACTATGGCTACACCTTC
>TRBD1|.|TRBJ1-1|TRBV7-2
CASSRQGQYTEAFF
TGTGCCAGCAGCCGACAGGGGCAGTACACTGAAGCTTTCTTT
>.|.|TRBJ2-2|TRBV9
CASSVSAATGELFF
TGTGCCAGCAGCGTATCCGCAGCGACCGGGGAGCTGTTTTTT
>TRBD2|once|TRBJ2-5|TRBV7-6
CASSLGLAVGGETQYF
TGTGCCAGCAGCTTAGGCCTAGCGGTTGGGGGGGAGACCCAGTACTTC
>TRBD2|.|TRBJ2-7|TRBV7-2
CASSLASSGLYEQYF
TGTGCCAGCAGCTTAGCGTCTAGCGGGCTCTACGAGCAGTACTTC
>.|.|TRBJ1-2|TRBV6-1
CASSEIGVGPPYGYTF
TGTGCCAGCAGTGAAATAGGAGTAGGCCCGCCGTATGGCTACACCTTC
>.|.|TRBJ2-1|TRBV19
CASSRGLANNEQFF
TGTGCCAGTAGTAGAGGACTGGCAAACAATGAGCAGTTCTTC
>.|.|TRBJ1-6|TRBV5-1
CASSLRQDNSPLHF
TGCGCCAGCAGCTTAAGACAGGATAATTCACCCCTCCACTTT
>TRBD1|.|TRBJ2-2|TRBV29-1
CSGGQGSAGELFF
TGCAGCGGCGGACAGGGAAGCGCCGGGGAGCTGTTTTTT
>TRBD1|.|TRBJ2-7|TRBV7-2
CASSLRTGLREQYF
TGTGCCAGCAGCCTAAGGACAGGACTGCGCGAGCAGTACTTC
>.|.|TRBJ2-7|TRBV9
CASSVGSMEGYEQYF
TGTGCCAGCAGCGTAGGGTCGATGGAGGGCTACGAGCAGTACTTC
>.|.|TRBJ1-3|TRBV5-1
CASSGGTASGNTIYF
TGCGCCAGCAGCGGCGGGACGGCCTCTGGAAACACCATATATTTT
>TRBD1|.|TRBJ2-2|TRBV5-1
CASSKDRGNTGELFF
TGCGCCAGCAGCAAGGACAGGGGAAACACCGGGGAGCTGTTTTTT
>TRBD1|.|TRBJ2-6|TRBV28
CASSFSLIGQGGYSGANVLTF
TGTGCCAGCAGTTTCTCACTAATAGGACAGGGTGGGTATTCTGGGGCCAACGTCCTGACTTTC
>TRBD2|once|TRBJ2-7|TRBV27
CASSLSPSGTYEQYF
TGTGCCAGCAGTTTATCGCCTAGCGGAACCTACGAGCAGTACTTC
>TRBD1|.|TRBJ2-7|TRBV5-4
CASSPPRGTAEQYF
TGTGCCAGCAGCCCCCCCAGGGGGACAGCCGAGCAGTACTTC